A selection of T cell receptor beta chains follows, all from one sample in a study of cytomegalovirus exposure and HLA in healthy donors. Some clones are missing from TCRdb's copy, which holds only in-frame ones; the method was immunoSEQ multiplex PCR. The sample lists around 280,000 clones; around 90% were seen once. The sample taken for sequencing was PBMCs. All receptors derive from a woman in her late teens or twenties in good health and CMV-seronegative. Both conserved end residues are part of each CDR3. A D gene is named only where the DNA matches it firmly. Size is omitted from some rows. Given values are once, few, many or a class for expanded clones.

>-|TRBD2|TRBJ2-3|TRBV10-1
CASSESGLAGTDTQYF
TGCGCCAGCAGTGAGTCCGGCCTAGCGGGCACAGATACGCAGTATTTT
>-|-|TRBJ2-4|TRBV6-7
CASSFRGTKNIQYF
TGTGCCAGCAGTTTCAGGGGTACCAAAAACATTCAGTACTTC
>-|TRBD1|TRBJ2-2|TRBV19
CASSAGTGGNTGELFF
TGTGCCAGTAGTGCAGGGACAGGGGGCAATACCGGGGAGCTGTTTTTT
>-|TRBD2|TRBJ2-7|TRBV13
CASSLRTGLAGGSPRVPYEQYF
TGTGCCAGCAGCCTAAGGACGGGACTAGCGGGGGGATCCCCTAGGGTCCCCTACGAGCAGTACTTC
>-|-|TRBJ1-1|TRBV12-5
CASGLVLRREAFF
TGTGCTAGTGGTTTGGTATTGCGGCGGGAAGCTTTCTTT
>-|TRBD2|TRBJ2-7|TRBV9
CASSADVLAGGGHEQYF
TGTGCCAGCAGCGCCGACGTACTAGCGGGAGGGGGACACGAGCAGTACTTC
>-|TRBD1|TRBJ2-7|TRBV19
CASSMNRGEDEQYF
TGTGCCAGTAGTATGAACAGGGGGGAGGACGAGCAGTACTTC
>-|TRBD2|TRBJ2-1|TRBV7-9
CASSTTGGHYNEQFF
TGTGCCAGCAGCACTACGGGGGGGCACTACAATGAGCAGTTCTTC
>-|TRBD1|TRBJ1-1|TRBV2
CASGPQGATEAFF
TGTGCCAGCGGTCCACAGGGGGCTACTGAAGCTTTCTTT
>once|TRBD2|TRBJ2-7|TRBV25-1
CASSVASGGAGQYF
TGTGCCAGCAGTGTGGCTAGCGGGGGGGCCGGGCAGTACTTC
>-|-|TRBJ1-2|TRBV2
CAIPRGFYGYTF
TGTGCCATCCCAAGGGGGTTCTATGGCTACACCTTC
>-|TRBD1|TRBJ1-4|TRBV30
CACSFPGQVNEKLFF
TGTGCCTGTAGTTTTCCGGGACAGGTCAATGAAAAACTGTTTTTT
>-|TRBD1|TRBJ1-1|TRBV29-1
CSVARLTGRDTEAFF
TGCAGCGTCGCACGGTTGACAGGGCGGGACACTGAAGCTTTCTTT
>-|-|TRBJ1-1|TRBV2
CASSVVEAFF
TGTGCCAGCAGTGTAGTGGAAGCTTTCTTT
>-|-|TRBJ1-3|TRBV10-3
CAISVGGNTIYF
TGTGCCATCAGTGTCGGGGGAAACACCATATATTTT
>-|-|TRBJ2-3|TRBV13
CASSEGVTRTDTQYF
TGTGCCAGCAGCGAAGGGGTAACACGCACAGATACGCAGTATTTT
>-|TRBD2|TRBJ2-3|TRBV27
CASSSLRGGPDTQYF
TGTGCCAGCAGTTCCCTGCGGGGGGGCCCAGATACGCAGTATTTT
>-|TRBD1|TRBJ1-2|TRBV2
CASSEHGVRSGGANYGYTF
TGTGCCAGCAGTGAACATGGAGTGCGGTCAGGGGGTGCAAACTATGGCTACACCTTC
>once|-|TRBJ2-1|TRBV2
CASSAGDYNEQFF
TGTGCCAGCAGTGCGGGGGACTACAATGAGCAGTTCTTC
>-|-|TRBJ2-1|TRBV30
CAWRIGRGPLNEQFF
TGTGCCTGGAGGATCGGCAGGGGTCCCCTAAATGAGCAGTTCTTC
>-|-|TRBJ1-1|TRBV6-6
CATEDKMNTEAFF
TGTGCCACCGAAGACAAGATGAACACTGAAGCTTTCTTT
>once|-|TRBJ2-3|TRBV30
CAWEGAIGGPQDTQYF
TGTGCCTGGGAGGGGGCTATAGGAGGGCCCCAAGATACGCAGTATTTT
>-|TRBD2|TRBJ2-1|TRBV4-1
CASSQELAGGPDEQFF
TGCGCCAGCAGCCAAGAGTTGGCGGGGGGGCCCGATGAGCAGTTCTTC
>-|-|TRBJ1-2|TRBV6-6
CASILRGGRHTF
TGTGCCAGCATCCTACGGGGGGGTAGACACACCTTC
>-|TRBD1|TRBJ2-6|TRBV2
CASSDWDRGWSGANVLTF
TGTGCCAGCAGTGACTGGGACAGGGGGTGGTCTGGGGCCAACGTCCTGACTTTC
>-|-|TRBJ2-7|TRBV9
CASSVGGQGVYEQYF
TGTGCCAGCAGCGTAGGGGGCCAGGGTGTCTACGAGCAGTACTTC
>-|-|TRBJ1-5|TRBV21-1
CASSKGAGGRVPNQPQHF
TGTGCCAGCAGCAAAGGGGCTGGGGGCCGGGTTCCAAATCAGCCCCAGCATTTT
>-|-|TRBJ2-5|TRBV9
CASSIRSGYQETQYF
TGTGCCAGCAGTATCAGGAGCGGATACCAAGAGACCCAGTACTTC
>-|-|TRBJ1-5|TRBV5-6
CASSLGTSINQPQHF
TGTGCCAGCAGCCTAGGGACAAGTATTAATCAGCCCCAGCATTTT
>-|-|TRBJ2-5|TRBV18
CASSPVVPGETQYF
TGTGCCAGCTCACCTGTCGTACCGGGAGAGACCCAGTACTTC
>few|-|TRBJ1-5|TRBV4-2
CASSQDRYNQPQHF
TGTGCCAGCAGCCAAGACAGGTACAATCAGCCCCAGCATTTT
>once|-|TRBJ1-1|TRBV5-1
CASSLAGQGNTEAFF
TGCGCCAGCAGCTTGGCAGGTCAGGGGAACACTGAAGCTTTCTTT
>-|-|TRBJ1-5|TRBV10-3
CAISESEGGAQPQHF
TGTGCCATCAGTGAGTCGGAGGGAGGGGCTCAGCCCCAGCATTTT